The 26 T cell receptor beta chains listed next were all sequenced from one sample in a study of blood T cells in healthy people across ages. With a J-beta primer mix and a sample-barcoded 5' primer, a second PCR ran about 7 to 12 cycles. TCRdb redid the calling of the 5' RACE reads with MiXCR, one entry per CDR3 protein. The sample lists approximately 820,000 distinct CDR3 sequences, 40% to 50% occurring once. Input material: blood. The receptors come from a man aged 55-75 years in good health.

This clonotype was seen a handful of times. The V gene is TRBV20-1, the J gene TRBJ2-4; a weak D match, TRBD2 (6 bases). V was trimmed by 0 bases and J by 6 bases, leaving 15 bases between them. Germline lookup yields CDR1 DFQATT and CDR2 SNEGSKA (reference sequence). CDR3 length: 15 residues. This CDR3 reads CSARDLGDSTNIQYF. DNA for the CDR3: TGCAGTGCTAGAGATCTGGGGGACTCCACAAACATTCAGTACTTC.

This clonotype was found a few times. The chain employs TRBV20-1 and TRBJ2-7, with D unclear. The CDR3 has 13 amino acids. The V and J ends lost 8 bases and 0 bases respectively, with 14 bases between them. Germline values: CDR1 DFQATT, CDR2 SNEGSKA (reference sequence). The CDR3 nucleotides read TGCAGTCCTTACAAGGGCACCTCCTACGAGCAGTACTTC. Translating it yields CSPYKGTSYEQYF.

The gene calls are TRBV7-2 and TRBJ2-5; D is unresolved. CDR1 and CDR2 (germline): SGHTA, FQGNSA. The CDR3 sequence is 14 residues long. Trimming removed 1 base from V and 13 bases from J, with 19 bases in between. The CDR3 nucleotides are TGTGCCAGCAGCTTAGACGGGCGCTCCTACGAGCGGTACTTC. Protein product: CASSLDGRSYERYF.

This clonotype has just a few counts. The chain combines TRBV20-1 with TRBJ1-4, with D uncertain. Trimming took off 7 bases at V and 0 bases at J, with 9 bases between the two ends. The CDR3 length is 13 residues. CDR1 and CDR2 (germline): DFQATT, SNEGSKA (reference sequence). The CDR3 region is CSVQPATNEKLFF. In DNA form, the CDR3 reads TGCAGTGTACAGCCTGCAACTAATGAAAAACTGTTTTTT.

This clonotype was seen more than once but under ten times. The rearrangement uses TRBV4-1 and TRBJ2-1; 7 bases are shared with TRBD2. V trimming: 1 base; J trimming: 4 bases; junction bases outside the gene matches: 7. There are 16 residues in the CDR3. CDR1 is MGHRA, CDR2 YSYEKL, per germline. The CDR3 region has the DNA TGCGCCAGCAGCCAAGCCCTCGGCGGGGGATACAATGAGCAGTTCTTC. Its translation: CASSQALGGGYNEQFF.

In nucleotides, the CDR3 is TGCAGTGCTACTGGGGTTAGCAATCAGCCCCAGCATTTT. Translation gives CSATGVSNQPQHF. This chain links TRBV20-1 with TRBJ1-5; the D is unclear. Germline CDR1 is DFQATT and CDR2 is SNEGSKA (reference sequence). Trimming took off 4 bases at V and 0 bases at J, with 7 bases between the two ends. There are 13 residues in the CDR3.

This clonotype was detected a few times. The J gene is TRBJ2-1, the V gene TRBV5-1; D is unclear. Trimming stripped 0 bases from V and 12 bases from J, with 16 bases between. There are 14 residues in the CDR3. Per the germline V gene, CDR1 is SGHRS and CDR2 is YFSETQ. The CDR3 DNA reads as TGCGCCAGCAGCTTGGCCCTCTTAGGCCAAGGGCAGTTCTTC. Protein: CASSLALLGQGQFF.

The CDR3 reads CATSDTRTYSNEQFF. CDR3 sequence (DNA): TGTGCCACCAGTGATACCCGGACTTATTCCAATGAGCAGTTCTTC. The rearrangement links TRBV24-1 to TRBJ2-1; D possibly corresponds to TRBD2 (5 bases). V lost 3 bases and J 6 bases, leaving 14 bases between the germline ends. Germline CDR1 is KGHDR and CDR2 is SFDVKD. The CDR3 length is 15 residues.

This clonotype was seen a few times. The genes are TRBV5-1 and TRBJ2-5, with D perhaps TRBD1 (6 bases). Per germline, CDR1 SGHRS and CDR2 YFSETQ. This CDR3 contains 15 residues. V lost 2 bases and J 1 base, leaving 12 bases between the germline ends. The CDR3 coding sequence is TGCGCCAGCAGCTTACAGGGTCGGGTCCAAGAGACCCAGTACTTC. Its protein product is CASSLQGRVQETQYF.

This chain joins TRBV11-2 and TRBJ2-1; tentative D call: TRBD2 (6 bases). The CDR3 contains 13 residues. CDR1 is SGHAT, CDR2 FQNNGV, per germline. Trimming cost V 4 bases and J 7 bases, with 11 bases left between them. CDR3 in amino acids: CASSSPGRNEQFF. In DNA form, the CDR3 reads TGTGCCAGCAGCTCCCCGGGGAGGAATGAGCAGTTCTTC.

The V gene is TRBV12-5, the J gene TRBJ2-4; D possibly corresponds to TRBD1 (6 bases). The CDR3 loop spans 12 amino acids. Per germline, CDR1 LGHNT and CDR2 FRNRAP. The V gene lost 3 bases and the J gene lost 13 bases, with 13 bases spanning the gap. CDR3 residues: CASGLTGSEQYF. In nucleotides, the CDR3 is TGTGCTAGTGGTTTAACAGGGAGTGAGCAGTACTTC. Drawing the rest from reference TRBV12-5 and TRBJ2-4, the complete variable domain is DARVTQTPRHKVTEMGQEVTMRCQPILGHNTVFWYRQTMMQGLELLAYFRNRAPLDDSGMPKDRFSAEMPDATLATLKIQPSEPRDSAVYFCASGLTGSEQYFGAGTRLSVL.

The CDR3 loop reads CASSPGHLGDEQFF. The CDR3 DNA reads as TGTGCCAGCTCTCCGGGACACCTTGGAGATGAGCAGTTCTTC. The V gene is TRBV3-1, the J gene TRBJ2-1; perhaps TRBD1 as D (6 bases). The CDR3 has 14 residues. Trimming left V 8 bases short and J 8 bases short, with 19 bases between. Germline V gene data show CDR1 as LGHDT and CDR2 as YNNKEL (reference sequence).

V gene TRBV6-5 combines with J gene TRBJ2-5, with 10 nucleotides matching TRBD2. Looked up from germline, CDR1 is MNHEY and CDR2 is SVGAGI. This CDR3 has 14 residues. Unmatched junction bases numbered 4, after V lost 6 bases and J lost 3 bases. CDR3 in amino acids: CASRDGLAEETQYF. DNA for the CDR3: TGTGCCAGCAGGGACGGACTAGCGGAAGAGACCCAGTACTTC.

There are a few counts of this clonotype. This rearrangement joins TRBV5-1 to TRBJ1-1, with a tentative D call TRBD1 (5 bases). Germline V gives CDR1 SGHRS, CDR2 YFSETQ. Between the trimmed V and J ends, which lost 0 bases and 0 bases, there was a span of 12 bases. The CDR3 has 16 residues. In DNA, the CDR3 is TGCGCCAGCAGCTTGGAGCAGCGAGGGGTGAACACTGAAGCTTTCTTT. Protein sequence: CASSLEQRGVNTEAFF.

This clonotype was detected ten times or more. CDR3 sequence: CSVEAVQGGEQYF. In nucleotides, the CDR3 is TGCAGCGTTGAAGCGGTTCAGGGGGGCGAGCAGTACTTC. The chain employs TRBV29-1 and TRBJ2-7, with D maybe TRBD1 (7 bases). Germline loops: CDR1 SQVTM, CDR2 ANQGSEA. CDR3 length equals 13 residues. V was shortened by 1 base and J by 6 bases, with 13 bases between the two germline ends.

This clonotype was detected only a few times. The chain couples TRBV29-1 to TRBJ1-1; no clear D gene. V gave up 7 bases and J gave up 7 bases, with 19 bases separating them. CDR1 SQVTM and CDR2 ANQGSEA come from the germline V gene. The CDR3 totals 13 residues. The CDR3 spells CSAYPNVLGEAFF. Here the CDR3 DNA reads TGCAGCGCGTACCCCAACGTCCTGGGTGAAGCTTTCTTT.

The gene calls are TRBV12-3 or TRBV12-4 and TRBJ2-1, with unresolved D. Trimming took 6 bases from V and 10 from J, leaving 16 bases between them. The CDR3 has 13 amino acids. CDR3 sequence reads: CASSLLRHAEQFF. The DNA for the CDR3 is TGTGCCAGCAGCCTACTCCGCCACGCCGAGCAGTTCTTC.

This sequence joins TRBV12-5 and TRBJ2-1; weak D call: TRBD1 (6 bases). The germline V gene encodes CDR1 LGHNT and CDR2 FRNRAP. Trimming took 4 bases from V and 0 from J, leaving 10 bases between them. CDR3 length: 15 amino acids. The CDR3 sequence is CASGSDRSSYNEQFF. The CDR3, as DNA: TGTGCTAGTGGTTCTGACAGGAGCTCCTACAATGAGCAGTTCTTC.

This chain links TRBV27 with TRBJ2-3, with TRBD2 matching 11 bases. The germline V gene has CDR1 MNHEY and CDR2 SMNVEV (reference sequence). V lost 6 bases to trimming and J lost 3 bases; unmatched junction nucleotides: 8. This CDR3 spans 16 amino acids. CDR3 in amino acids: CASRARIAGGTDTQYF. The CDR3 DNA sequence: TGTGCCAGCAGAGCCCGAATAGCGGGGGGGACAGATACGCAGTATTTT.

This clonotype was observed a few times. This chain connects TRBV3-1 to TRBJ1-6; a weak D match, TRBD1 (6 bases). The V gene's germline CDR1 is LGHDT and CDR2 YNNKEL (reference sequence). CDR3 length: 16 residues. Deletions cut 1 base from V and 7 bases from J, with 14 bases between. The CDR3 sequence is CASSQGQAVKNSPLHF. For the CDR3, the DNA is TGTGCCAGCAGCCAAGGACAGGCTGTCAAGAATTCACCCCTCCACTTT. Full variable domain (outside the CDR3, taken from reference TRBV3-1 and TRBJ1-6): DTAVSQTPKYLVTQMGNDKSIKCEQNLGHDTMYWYKQDSKKFLKIMFSYNNKELIINETVPNRFSPKSPDKAHLNLHINSLELGDSAVYFCASSQGQAVKNSPLHFGNGTRLTVT.

This clonotype occurred a few times. V is TRBV10-2 and J is TRBJ1-2, with 8 bases fitting TRBD1. The CDR3 covers 13 residues. In germline, CDR1 is WSHSY, CDR2 SAAADI. V gave up 6 bases and J gave up 1 base; unmatched junction bases: 1. CDR3 DNA sequence: TGCGCCAGCAGGGGACAGGATAACTATGGCTACACCTTC. The encoded protein is CASRGQDNYGYTF.

In this sample, this clonotype turned up many times. The rearrangement uses TRBV6-4 and TRBJ2-7; D unclear. The J call could be wrong; TRBJ2-5 is a better fit for the DNA end. The germline V gene has CDR1 MRHNA and CDR2 SNTAGT. This CDR3 has 11 residues. CDR3 nucleotides: TGTGCCAGCAGTCACACGGAGACCCAGTACTTC. It translates to CASSHTETQYF.

The J gene is TRBJ2-1, the V gene TRBV5-1, with 15 bases identical to TRBD2. Germline V gives CDR1 SGHRS, CDR2 YFSETQ. This CDR3 has 19 residues. The trim removed 2 bases at V and 13 bases at J, leaving 19 bases unmatched. CDR3 loop: CASSFTLGLAGGRQETQFF. CDR3 bases: TGCGCCAGCAGCTTTACACTGGGACTAGCGGGGGGCCGTCAAGAGACCCAGTTCTTC.

The chain links TRBV15 to TRBJ2-3, with 14 bases identical to TRBD2. In germline, CDR1 is LNHNV, CDR2 YYDKDF (reference sequence). The V segment lost 3 bases and the J segment 4 bases; nucleotides outside the gene matches: 12. The CDR3 length is 19 residues. CDR3 DNA: TGTGCCACCAGCAGCGAGACTAGCGGGGGGGCCTACGCGGCAGATACGCAGTATTTT. It specifies CATSSETSGGAYAADTQYF.

The chain has TRBV5-1 and TRBJ2-1; D call uncertain. V was shortened by 0 bases and J by 5 bases, with 9 bases between the two germline ends. This CDR3 is built from 14 residues. Germline CDR1 reads SGHRS; CDR2 reads YFSETQ. Here the CDR3 DNA reads TGCGCCAGCAGCTTGGGTGGCGAGAACAATGAGCAGTTCTTC. Amino acid sequence: CASSLGGENNEQFF.

As for this clonotype: This may be a read error: a much more frequent sequence differs by one nucleotide. This sequence joins TRBV6-6 and TRBJ2-1; no reliable D call. Trimming cost V 4 bases and J 13 bases, with 17 bases left between them. Germline CDR1 is MNHNY and CDR2 is SVGAGI (reference sequence). The length of the CDR3 is 13 residues. The CDR3, as DNA: TGTGCCAGCAGTTCCTCTTCGATAGTGACCCAGTTCTTC. It is translated as CASSSSSIVTQFF.